Following are 3 T cell receptor beta chains from one sample sequenced in a study of sequential checkpoint blockade in melanoma. The treatment denotes: randomized to nivolumab then ipilimumab (arm A) or the reverse (arm B). Sequencing used immunoSEQ multiplex PCR; TCRdb keeps in-frame clones, though not all of them. The data contain 25,000 to 35,000 clones, 75% to 80% of them seen just once; the ten biggest clones take up 22%. Sequenced here: CD8+ T cells sorted from blood (inferred from file names), sampled from a patient given nivolumab and ipilimumab in sequence. The origin of the receptors is a human donor with melanoma.

The chain employs TRBV6-6 and TRBJ2-5; TRBD2 agrees at 12 bases. The V segment lost 8 bases and the J segment 2 bases; nucleotides outside the gene matches: 3. Per germline, CDR1 MNHNY and CDR2 SVGAGI (reference sequence). This CDR3 has 14 residues. CDR3 protein: CASVLAGGQETQYF. For the CDR3, the DNA is TGTGCCAGCGTACTAGCGGGGGGACAAGAGACCCAGTACTTC.

The chain combines TRBV5-1 with TRBJ1-1; D gene ambiguous. The CDR3 has 12 amino acids. Trimming left V 4 bases short and J 7 bases short, with 11 bases between. The germline CDR1 and CDR2 sequences are SGHRS and YFSETQ. In nucleotides, the CDR3 is TGCGCCAGCAGCCTCGACGGAGGTGAAGCTTTCTTT. Translating gives CASSLDGGEAFF.

The J gene is TRBJ2-7, the V gene TRBV19, with 7 bases lining up with TRBD1. J was trimmed by 3 bases and V by 2 bases; bases with no gene match: 10. This CDR3 region has 16 residues. Looked up from germline, CDR1 is LNHDA and CDR2 is SQIVND (reference sequence). Written as DNA, the CDR3 is TGTGCCAGTAGTATACGAGGTCGGGACAGAGGCTACGAGCAGTACTTC. Protein product: CASSIRGRDRGYEQYF.